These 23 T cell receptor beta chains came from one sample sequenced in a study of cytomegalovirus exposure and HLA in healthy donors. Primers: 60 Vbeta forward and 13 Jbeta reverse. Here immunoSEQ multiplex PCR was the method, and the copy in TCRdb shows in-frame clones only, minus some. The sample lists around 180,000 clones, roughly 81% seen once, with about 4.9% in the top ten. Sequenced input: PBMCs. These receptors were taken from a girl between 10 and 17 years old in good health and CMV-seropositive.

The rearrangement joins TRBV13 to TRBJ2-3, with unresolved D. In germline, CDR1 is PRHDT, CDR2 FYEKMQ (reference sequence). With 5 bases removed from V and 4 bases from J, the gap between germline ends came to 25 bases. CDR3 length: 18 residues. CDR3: CASSPLTNLVSDADTQYF. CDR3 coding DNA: TGTGCCAGCAGCCCCCTAACTAATCTAGTATCCGATGCAGATACGCAGTATTTT.

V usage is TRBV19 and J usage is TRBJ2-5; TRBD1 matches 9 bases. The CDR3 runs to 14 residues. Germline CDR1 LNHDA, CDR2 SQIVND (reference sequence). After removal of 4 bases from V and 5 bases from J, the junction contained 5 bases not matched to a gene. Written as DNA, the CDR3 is TGTGCCAGTAGTACCCGGACAGGGGAGGAGACCCAGTACTTC. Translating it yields CASSTRTGEETQYF.

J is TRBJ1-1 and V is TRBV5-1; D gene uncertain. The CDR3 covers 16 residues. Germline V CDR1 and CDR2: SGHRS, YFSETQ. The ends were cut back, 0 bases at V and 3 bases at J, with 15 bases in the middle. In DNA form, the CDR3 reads TGCGCCAGCAGCTTGGACAGATTCGAAACCGACACTGAAGCTTTCTTT. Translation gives CASSLDRFETDTEAFF.

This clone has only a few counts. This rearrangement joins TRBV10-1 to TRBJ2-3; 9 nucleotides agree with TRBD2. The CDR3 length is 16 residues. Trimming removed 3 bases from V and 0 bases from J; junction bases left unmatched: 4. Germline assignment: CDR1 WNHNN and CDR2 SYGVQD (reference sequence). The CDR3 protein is CASSEGSGGSTDTQYF. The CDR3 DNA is TGCGCCAGCAGTGAAGGTAGCGGGGGTAGCACAGATACGCAGTATTTT.

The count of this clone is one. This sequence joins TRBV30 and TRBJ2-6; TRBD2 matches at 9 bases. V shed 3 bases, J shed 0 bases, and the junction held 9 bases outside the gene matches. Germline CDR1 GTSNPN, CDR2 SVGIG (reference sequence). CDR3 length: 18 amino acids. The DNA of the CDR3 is TGTGCCTGGAGCGCCCTGGAGCGGGGGGTCTCTGGGGCCAACGTCCTGACTTTC. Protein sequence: CAWSALERGVSGANVLTF.

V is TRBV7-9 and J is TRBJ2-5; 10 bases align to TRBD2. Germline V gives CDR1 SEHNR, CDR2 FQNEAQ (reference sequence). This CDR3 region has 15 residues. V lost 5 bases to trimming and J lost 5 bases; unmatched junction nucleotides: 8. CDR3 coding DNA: TGTGCCAGCAGCCCAAGCGGGGGGGCGTGGGAGACCCAGTACTTC. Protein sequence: CASSPSGGAWETQYF.

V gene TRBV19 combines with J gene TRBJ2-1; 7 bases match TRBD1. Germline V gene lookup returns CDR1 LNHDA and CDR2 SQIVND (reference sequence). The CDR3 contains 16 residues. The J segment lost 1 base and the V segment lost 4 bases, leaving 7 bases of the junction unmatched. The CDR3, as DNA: TGTGCCAGTAGTAGTAGGGACAGTTCATCCTACAATGAGCAGTTCTTC. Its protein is CASSSRDSSSYNEQFF.

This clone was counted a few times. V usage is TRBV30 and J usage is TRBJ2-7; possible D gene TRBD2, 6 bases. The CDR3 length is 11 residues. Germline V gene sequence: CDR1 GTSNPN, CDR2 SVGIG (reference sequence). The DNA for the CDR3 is TGTGAGGGCGGGGTAACCTACGAGCAGTACTTC. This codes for CEGGVTYEQYF.

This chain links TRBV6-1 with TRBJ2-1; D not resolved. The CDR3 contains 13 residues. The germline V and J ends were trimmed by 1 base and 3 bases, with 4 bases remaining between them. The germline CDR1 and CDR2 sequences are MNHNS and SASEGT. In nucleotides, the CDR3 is TGTGCCAGCAGTGAAGACAGCTACAATGAGCAGTTCTTC. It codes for CASSEDSYNEQFF.

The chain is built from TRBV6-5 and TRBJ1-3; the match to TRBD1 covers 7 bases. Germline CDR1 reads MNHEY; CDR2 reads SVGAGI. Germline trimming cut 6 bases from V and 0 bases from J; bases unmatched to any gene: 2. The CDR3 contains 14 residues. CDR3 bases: TGTGCCAGCAGCCGGACAGGCTCTGGAAACACCATATATTTT. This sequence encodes CASSRTGSGNTIYF.

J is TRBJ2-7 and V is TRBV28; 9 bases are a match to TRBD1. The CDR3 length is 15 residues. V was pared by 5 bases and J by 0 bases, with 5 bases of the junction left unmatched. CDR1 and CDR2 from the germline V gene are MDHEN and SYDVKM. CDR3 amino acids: CASSGTGRSSYEQYF. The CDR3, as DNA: TGTGCCAGCAGTGGGACAGGGCGGAGCTCCTACGAGCAGTACTTC.

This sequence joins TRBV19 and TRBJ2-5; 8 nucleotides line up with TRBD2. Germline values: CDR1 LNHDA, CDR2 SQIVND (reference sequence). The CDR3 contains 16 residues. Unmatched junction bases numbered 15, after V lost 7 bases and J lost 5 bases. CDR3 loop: CASNAGGGGGFETQYF. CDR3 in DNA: TGTGCCAGTAATGCCGGGGGCGGCGGGGGGTTCGAGACCCAGTACTTC.

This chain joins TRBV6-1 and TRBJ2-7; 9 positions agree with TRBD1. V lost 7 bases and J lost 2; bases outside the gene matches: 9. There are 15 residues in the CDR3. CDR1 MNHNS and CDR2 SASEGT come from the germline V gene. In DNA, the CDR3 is TGTGCCAGCAAACCCTTCCGGGACAGGGCCTACGAGCAGTACTTC. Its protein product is CASKPFRDRAYEQYF.

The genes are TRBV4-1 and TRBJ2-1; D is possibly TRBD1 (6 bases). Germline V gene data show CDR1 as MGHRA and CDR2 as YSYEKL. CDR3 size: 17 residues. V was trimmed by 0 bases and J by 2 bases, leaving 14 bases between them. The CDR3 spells CASSQDKSGVPYNEQFF. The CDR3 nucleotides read TGCGCCAGCAGCCAAGATAAATCAGGGGTTCCCTACAATGAGCAGTTCTTC.

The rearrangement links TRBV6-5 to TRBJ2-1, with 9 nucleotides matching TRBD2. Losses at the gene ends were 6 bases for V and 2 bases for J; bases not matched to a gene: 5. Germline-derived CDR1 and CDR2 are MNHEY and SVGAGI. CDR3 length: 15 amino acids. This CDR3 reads CASSPSGGTYNEQFF. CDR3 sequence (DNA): TGTGCCAGCAGCCCAAGCGGGGGGACCTACAATGAGCAGTTCTTC.

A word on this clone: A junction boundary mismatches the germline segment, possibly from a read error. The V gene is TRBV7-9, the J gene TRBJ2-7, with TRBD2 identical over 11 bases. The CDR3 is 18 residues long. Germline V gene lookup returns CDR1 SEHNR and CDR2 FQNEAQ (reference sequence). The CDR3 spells CSSSLAPASGGFSYEQYF. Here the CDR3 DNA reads TGTTCCAGCAGCTTAGCACCAGCTAGCGGGGGGTTCTCCTACGAGCAGTACTTC.

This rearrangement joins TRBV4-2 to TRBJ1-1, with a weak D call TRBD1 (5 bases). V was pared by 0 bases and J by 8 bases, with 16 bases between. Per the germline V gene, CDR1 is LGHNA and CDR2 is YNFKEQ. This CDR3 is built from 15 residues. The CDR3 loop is CASSQDSGGVREAFF. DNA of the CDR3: TGTGCCAGCAGCCAAGATTCGGGGGGGGTCCGGGAAGCTTTCTTT.

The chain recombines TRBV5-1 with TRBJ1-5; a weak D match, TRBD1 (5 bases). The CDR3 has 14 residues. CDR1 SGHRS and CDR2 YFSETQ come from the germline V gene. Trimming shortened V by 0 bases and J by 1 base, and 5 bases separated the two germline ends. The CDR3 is CASSLEGSNQPQHF. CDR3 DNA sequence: TGCGCCAGCAGCTTGGAGGGGAGCAATCAGCCCCAGCATTTT.

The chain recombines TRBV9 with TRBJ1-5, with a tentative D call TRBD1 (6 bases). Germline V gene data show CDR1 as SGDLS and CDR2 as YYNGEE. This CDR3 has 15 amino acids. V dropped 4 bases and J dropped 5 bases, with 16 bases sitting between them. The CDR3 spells CASSPGDHRDQPQHF. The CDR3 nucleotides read TGTGCCAGCAGCCCCGGAGACCACAGGGATCAGCCCCAGCATTTT.

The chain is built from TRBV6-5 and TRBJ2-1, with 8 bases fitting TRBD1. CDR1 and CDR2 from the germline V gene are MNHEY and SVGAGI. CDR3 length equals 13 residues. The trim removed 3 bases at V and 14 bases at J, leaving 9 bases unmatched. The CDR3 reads CASSYQDRVVKFF. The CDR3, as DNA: TGTGCCAGCAGTTATCAGGACAGGGTGGTTAAGTTCTTC.

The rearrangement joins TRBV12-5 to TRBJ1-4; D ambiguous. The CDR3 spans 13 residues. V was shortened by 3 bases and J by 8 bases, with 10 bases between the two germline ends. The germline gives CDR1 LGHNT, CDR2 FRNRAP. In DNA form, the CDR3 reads TGTGCTAGTGGTTTCGGGAAAACAGAAAAACTGTTTTTT. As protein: CASGFGKTEKLFF.

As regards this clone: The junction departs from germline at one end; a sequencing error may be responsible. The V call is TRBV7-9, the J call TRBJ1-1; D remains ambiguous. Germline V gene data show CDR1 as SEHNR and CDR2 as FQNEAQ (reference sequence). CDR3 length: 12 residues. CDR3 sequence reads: CASSLGSTAAFF. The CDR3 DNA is TGTGCCAGCAGCTTAGGATCCACTGCAGCTTTCTTT.

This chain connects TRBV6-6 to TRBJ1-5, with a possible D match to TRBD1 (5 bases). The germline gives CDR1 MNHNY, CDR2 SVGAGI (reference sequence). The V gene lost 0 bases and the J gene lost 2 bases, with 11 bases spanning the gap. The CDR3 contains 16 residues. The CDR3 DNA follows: TGTGCCAGCAGTTACTCCCGGGGAGGGGGCAATCAGCCCCAGCATTTT. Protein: CASSYSRGGGNQPQHF.